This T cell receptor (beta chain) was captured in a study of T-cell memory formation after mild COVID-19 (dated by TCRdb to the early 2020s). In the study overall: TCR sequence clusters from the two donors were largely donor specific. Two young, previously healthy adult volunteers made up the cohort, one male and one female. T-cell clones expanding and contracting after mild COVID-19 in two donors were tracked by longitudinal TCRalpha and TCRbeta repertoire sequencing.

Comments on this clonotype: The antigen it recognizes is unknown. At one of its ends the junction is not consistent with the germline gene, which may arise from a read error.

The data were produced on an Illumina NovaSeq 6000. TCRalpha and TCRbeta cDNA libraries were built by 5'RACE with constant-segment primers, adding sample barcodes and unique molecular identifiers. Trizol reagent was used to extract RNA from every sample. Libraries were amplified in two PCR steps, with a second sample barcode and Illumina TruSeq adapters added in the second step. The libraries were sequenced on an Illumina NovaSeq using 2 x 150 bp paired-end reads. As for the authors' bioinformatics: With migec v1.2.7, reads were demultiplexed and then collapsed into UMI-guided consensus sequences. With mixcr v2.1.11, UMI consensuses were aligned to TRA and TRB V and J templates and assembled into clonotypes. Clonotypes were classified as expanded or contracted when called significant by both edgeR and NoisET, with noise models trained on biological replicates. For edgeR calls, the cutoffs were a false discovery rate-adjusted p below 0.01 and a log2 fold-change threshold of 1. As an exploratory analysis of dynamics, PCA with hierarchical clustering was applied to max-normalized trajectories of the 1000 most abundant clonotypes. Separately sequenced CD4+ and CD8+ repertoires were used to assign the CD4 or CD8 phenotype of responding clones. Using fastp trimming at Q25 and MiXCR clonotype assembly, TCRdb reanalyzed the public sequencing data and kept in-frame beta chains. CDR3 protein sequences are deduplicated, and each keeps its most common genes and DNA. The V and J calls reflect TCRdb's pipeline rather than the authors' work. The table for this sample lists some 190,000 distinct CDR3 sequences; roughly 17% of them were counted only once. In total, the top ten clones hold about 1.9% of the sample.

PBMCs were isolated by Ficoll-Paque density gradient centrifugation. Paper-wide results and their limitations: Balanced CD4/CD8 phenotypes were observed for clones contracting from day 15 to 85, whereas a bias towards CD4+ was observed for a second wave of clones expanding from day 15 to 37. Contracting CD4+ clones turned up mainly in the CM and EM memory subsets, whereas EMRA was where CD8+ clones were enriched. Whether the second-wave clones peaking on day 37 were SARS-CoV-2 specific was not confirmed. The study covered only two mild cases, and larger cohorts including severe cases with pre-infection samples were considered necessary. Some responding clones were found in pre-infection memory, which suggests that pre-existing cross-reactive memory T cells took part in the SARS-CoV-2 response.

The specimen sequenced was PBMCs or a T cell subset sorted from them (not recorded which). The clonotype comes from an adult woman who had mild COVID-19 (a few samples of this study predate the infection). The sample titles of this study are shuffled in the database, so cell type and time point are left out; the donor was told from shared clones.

CDR3 region: CTTSIPGGYNEQYF. The bases read TGTACCACCAGCATACCAGGTGGATACAACGAGCAGTACTTC. The rearranged chain carries TRBV15 and TRBJ2-7; the D gene is unclear. As encoded in the germline V gene (reference sequence), CDR1 is LNHNV while CDR2 is YYDKDF. The cysteine opens and the phenylalanine closes a CDR3 of 14 amino acids. The DNA shown is the 42-base CDR3, in frame from base 1.